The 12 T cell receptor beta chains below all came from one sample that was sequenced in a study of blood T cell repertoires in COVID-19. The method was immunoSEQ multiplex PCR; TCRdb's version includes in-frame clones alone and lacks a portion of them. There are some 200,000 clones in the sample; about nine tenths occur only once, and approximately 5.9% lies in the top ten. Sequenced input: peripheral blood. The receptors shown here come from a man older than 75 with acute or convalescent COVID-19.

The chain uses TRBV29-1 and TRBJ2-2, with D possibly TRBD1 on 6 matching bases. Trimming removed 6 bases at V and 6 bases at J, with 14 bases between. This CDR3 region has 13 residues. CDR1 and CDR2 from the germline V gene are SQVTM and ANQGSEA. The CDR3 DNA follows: TGCAGCGTGCTACCACAGGGCCCCGGGGAGCTGTTTTTT. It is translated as CSVLPQGPGELFF.

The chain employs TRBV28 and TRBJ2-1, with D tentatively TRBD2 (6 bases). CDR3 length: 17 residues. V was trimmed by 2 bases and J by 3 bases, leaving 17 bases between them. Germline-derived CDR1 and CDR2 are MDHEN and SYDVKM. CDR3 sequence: CASSLHLGGTLYNEQFF. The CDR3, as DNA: TGTGCCAGCAGTTTACACCTTGGCGGGACGCTCTACAATGAGCAGTTCTTC.

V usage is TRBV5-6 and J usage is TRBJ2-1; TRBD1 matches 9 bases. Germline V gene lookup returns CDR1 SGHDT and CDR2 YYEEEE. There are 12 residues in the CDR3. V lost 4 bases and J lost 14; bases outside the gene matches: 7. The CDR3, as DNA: TGTGCCAGCAGCCAAGGGACAGGGAAGGAGTTCTTC. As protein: CASSQGTGKEFF.

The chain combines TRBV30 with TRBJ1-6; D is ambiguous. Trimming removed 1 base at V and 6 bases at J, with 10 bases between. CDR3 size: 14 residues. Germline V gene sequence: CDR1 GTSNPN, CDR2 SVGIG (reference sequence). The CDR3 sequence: CAWSGTLANSPLHF. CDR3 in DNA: TGTGCCTGGAGTGGGACTTTAGCTAATTCACCCCTCCACTTT.

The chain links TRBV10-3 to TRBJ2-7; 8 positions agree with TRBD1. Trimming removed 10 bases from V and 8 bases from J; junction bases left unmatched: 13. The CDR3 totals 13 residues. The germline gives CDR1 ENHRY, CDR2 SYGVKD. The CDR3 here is CATQLTSRGQQYF. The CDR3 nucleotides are TGTGCCACCCAACTAACTAGCAGGGGGCAGCAGTACTTC.

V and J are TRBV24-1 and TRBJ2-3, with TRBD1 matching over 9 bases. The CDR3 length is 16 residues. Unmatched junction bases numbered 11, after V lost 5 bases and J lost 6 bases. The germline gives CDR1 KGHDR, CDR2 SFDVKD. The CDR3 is CATSGSDRGGSDTQYF. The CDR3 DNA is TGTGCCACCAGTGGTTCCGACAGGGGGGGCTCGGATACGCAGTATTTT.

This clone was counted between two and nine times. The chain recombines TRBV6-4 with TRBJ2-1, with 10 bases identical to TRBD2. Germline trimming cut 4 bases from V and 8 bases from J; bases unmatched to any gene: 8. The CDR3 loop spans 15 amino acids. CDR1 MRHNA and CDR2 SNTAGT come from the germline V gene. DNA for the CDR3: TGTGCCAGCAGTGGAGCTAGCGGGAGTCGGGATGAGCAGTTCTTC. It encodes CASSGASGSRDEQFF.

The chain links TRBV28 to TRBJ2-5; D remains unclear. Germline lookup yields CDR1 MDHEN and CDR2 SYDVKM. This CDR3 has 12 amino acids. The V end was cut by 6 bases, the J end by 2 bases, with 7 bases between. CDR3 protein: CASRAGQETQYF. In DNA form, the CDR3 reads TGTGCCAGCAGGGCAGGTCAAGAGACCCAGTACTTC.

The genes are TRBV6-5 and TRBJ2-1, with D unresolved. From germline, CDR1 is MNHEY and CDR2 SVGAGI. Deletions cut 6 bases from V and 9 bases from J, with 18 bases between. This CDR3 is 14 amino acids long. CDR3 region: CASSPSISSGEQFF. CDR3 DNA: TGTGCCAGCAGCCCCTCCATTAGCTCCGGTGAGCAGTTCTTC.

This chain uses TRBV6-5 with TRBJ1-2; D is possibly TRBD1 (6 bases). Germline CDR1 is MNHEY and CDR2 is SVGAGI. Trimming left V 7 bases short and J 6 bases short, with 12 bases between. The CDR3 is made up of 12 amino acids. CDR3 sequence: CASTQGVDGYTF. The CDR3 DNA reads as TGTGCCAGCACACAGGGTGTCGATGGCTACACCTTC.

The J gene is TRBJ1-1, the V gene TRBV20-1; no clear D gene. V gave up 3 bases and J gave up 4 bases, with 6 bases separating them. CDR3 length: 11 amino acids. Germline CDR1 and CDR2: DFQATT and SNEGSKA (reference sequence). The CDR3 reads CSASPGTEAFF. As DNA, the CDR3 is TGCAGTGCTAGTCCAGGCACTGAAGCTTTCTTT.

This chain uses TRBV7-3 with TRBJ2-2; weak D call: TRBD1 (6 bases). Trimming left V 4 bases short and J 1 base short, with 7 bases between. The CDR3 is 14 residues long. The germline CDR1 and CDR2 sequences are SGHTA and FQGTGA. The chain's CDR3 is CASSSQGNTGELFF. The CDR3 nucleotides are TGTGCCAGCAGCTCACAGGGGAACACCGGGGAGCTGTTTTTT.